A single sample gave rise to the 24 T cell receptor beta chains below, sequenced in a study of blood T cells in healthy people across ages. Combining a sample-barcoded 5' primer with a J-beta primer mix, a second PCR ran for roughly 7 to 12 cycles. TCRdb passed the 5' RACE reads through MiXCR, listing each CDR3 protein once. The data contain around 1,500,000 distinct CDR3 sequences, roughly 27% of them singletons. What was sequenced was blood. These receptors were obtained from a young woman in good health.

This clonotype was seen just once. The rearrangement links TRBV2 to TRBJ2-3; perhaps TRBD2 as D (5 bases). Germline values: CDR1 SNHLY, CDR2 FYNNEI. With 0 bases removed from V and 1 base from J, the gap between germline ends came to 8 bases. The CDR3 sequence is 15 residues long. The CDR3 spells CASSEARVRTDTQYF. CDR3 nucleotides: TGTGCCAGCAGTGAAGCGCGGGTCCGCACAGATACGCAGTATTTT.

The table lists this clonotype with a few counts. V gene TRBV10-3 combines with J gene TRBJ2-1; TRBD1 agrees at 7 bases. The CDR3 is 16 residues long. J was trimmed by 0 bases and V by 4 bases; bases with no gene match: 6. The germline gives CDR1 ENHRY, CDR2 SYGVKD. The CDR3 is CAISVDRASSYNEQFF. The DNA of the CDR3 is TGTGCCATCAGTGTTGACAGGGCGAGCTCCTACAATGAGCAGTTCTTC.

The sample holds many counts of this clonotype. The chain couples TRBV20-1 to TRBJ2-1; either TRBD1 or TRBD2 may fit D (6 bases each). CDR1 and CDR2 from the germline V gene are DFQATT and SNEGSKA (reference sequence). The V and J ends lost 6 bases and 4 bases respectively, with 19 bases between them. This CDR3 has 15 residues. The chain's CDR3 is CSASYGGPGYNEQFF. CDR3 DNA sequence: TGCAGTGCCTCTTATGGGGGGCCGGGGTACAATGAGCAGTTCTTC.

This chain joins TRBV2 and TRBJ2-3; 8 bases map to TRBD2. V lost 7 bases, J lost 1 base, and 13 bases stayed unmatched. The CDR3 runs 17 residues. Germline CDR1 reads SNHLY; CDR2 reads FYNNEI. CDR3 coding DNA: TGTGCCAGCATTTCGGAGAAGCGGGGGTCTCGCACAGATACGCAGTATTTT. Protein sequence: CASISEKRGSRTDTQYF. Together with reference TRBV2 and TRBJ2-3, the CDR3 gives the full variable domain: EPEVTQTPSHQVTQMGQEVILRCVPISNHLYFYWYRQILGQKVEFLVSFYNNEISEKSEIFDDQFSVERPDGSNFTLKIRSTKLEDSAMYFCASISEKRGSRTDTQYFGPGTRLTVL.

This clonotype was detected ten times or more. V is TRBV29-1 and J is TRBJ2-5; 8 bases agree with TRBD1. J gave up 11 bases and V 7 bases, and 12 bases lay outside the gene matches. CDR1 and CDR2 (germline): SQVTM, ANQGSEA. CDR3 size: 12 residues. The CDR3 DNA sequence: TGCAGCGGAGGGACAGGATTGGCGGCGCAGTACTTC. As protein: CSGGTGLAAQYF.

This clonotype was picked up a small number of times. J is TRBJ2-1 and V is TRBV7-2; possible D gene TRBD1, 6 bases. The germline gives CDR1 SGHTA, CDR2 FQGNSA. V was trimmed by 5 bases and J by 9 bases, leaving 20 bases between them. The CDR3 is 15 residues long. CDR3 in DNA: TGTGCCAGCAGCCCTGACTCCCTCAGGGGCGGTGAGCAGTTCTTC. Amino acids: CASSPDSLRGGEQFF.

The gene calls are TRBV2 and TRBJ1-2; 9 nucleotides align to TRBD1. With V trimmed by 4 bases and J by 4 bases, 7 bases remained unmatched. The V gene's germline CDR1 is SNHLY and CDR2 FYNNEI. This CDR3 is 15 amino acids long. DNA of the CDR3: TGTGCCAGCAGTGGAGCGGGACAGGGAACCTATGGCTACACCTTC. This translates into CASSGAGQGTYGYTF.

Ten or more counts support this clonotype. The chain joins TRBV29-1 to TRBJ2-5; D might be TRBD1 (6 bases). Germline V CDR1 and CDR2: SQVTM, ANQGSEA. V was clipped by 4 bases and J by 5 bases, with 8 bases between them. The CDR3 runs 11 residues. The CDR3 DNA sequence: TGCAGCGTTGGCAGGGGCGAGACCCAGTACTTC. Its protein product is CSVGRGETQYF.

The J gene is TRBJ2-7, the V gene TRBV5-6; maybe TRBD2 (6 bases). The CDR3 has 14 amino acids. The V end was cut by 0 bases, the J end by 5 bases, with 12 bases between. The germline V gene has CDR1 SGHDT and CDR2 YYEEEE. The CDR3 spells CASSLVLALDEQYF. The CDR3 DNA sequence: TGTGCCAGCAGCTTGGTACTAGCACTCGACGAGCAGTACTTC.

The chain carries TRBV14 and TRBJ2-2; 10 bases line up with TRBD1. Per germline, CDR1 SGHDN and CDR2 FVKESK. CDR3 size: 15 residues. V was pared by 3 bases and J by 7 bases, with 5 bases of the junction left unmatched. The CDR3 DNA reads as TGTGCCAGCAGCCAGCGGACAGGGGGACACGGGGAGCTGTTTTTT. Translation: CASSQRTGGHGELFF.

This clonotype was seen a few times. V is TRBV12-3 or TRBV12-4 and J is TRBJ1-5; D is possibly TRBD1 (5 bases). The CDR3 has 15 amino acids. Trimming stripped 5 bases from V and 2 bases from J, with 13 bases between. The CDR3 spells CASSPQGKGNQPQHF. The CDR3 nucleotides are TGTGCCAGCAGTCCCCAGGGTAAGGGCAATCAGCCCCAGCATTTT.

This clonotype was seen only a few times. This rearrangement joins TRBV20-1 to TRBJ2-1, with TRBD2 identical over 10 bases. Germline V gene data show CDR1 as DFQATT and CDR2 as SNEGSKA (reference sequence). This CDR3 is built from 15 residues. V was clipped by 5 bases and J by 4 bases; unmatched bases: 8. The CDR3 coding sequence is TGCAGTGCTTCCCCTAGCGGGAGATTGTACAATGAGCAGTTCTTC. It yields the protein CSASPSGRLYNEQFF.

This clonotype was observed many times. This chain links TRBV6-2 or TRBV6-3 with TRBJ2-5; TRBD2 agrees at 7 bases. CDR1 is MNHEY and CDR2 is SVGEGT in the germline V gene. Germline trimming cut 8 bases from V and 2 bases from J; bases unmatched to any gene: 8. CDR3 length: 14 amino acids. The CDR3 protein is CASVDAGEQETQYF. As DNA, the CDR3 is TGTGCCAGCGTAGATGCGGGAGAGCAAGAGACCCAGTACTTC.

There are a few counts of this clonotype. The chain recombines TRBV7-2 with TRBJ1-1, with no clear D. V dropped 5 bases and J dropped 4 bases, with 8 bases sitting between them. CDR3 length equals 12 residues. Germline V gives CDR1 SGHTA, CDR2 FQGNSA. In nucleotides, the CDR3 is TGTGCCAGCAGCAAGATCCTCACTGAAGCTTTCTTT. It translates to CASSKILTEAFF.

J is TRBJ1-2 and V is TRBV7-9; D is perhaps TRBD1 (5 bases). The CDR3 has 13 amino acids. Germline V gene sequence: CDR1 SEHNR, CDR2 FQNEAQ (reference sequence). V lost 5 bases, J lost 3 bases, and 10 bases lay in between. CDR3 amino acids: CASSPGFDYGYTF. Written as DNA, the CDR3 is TGTGCCAGCAGCCCAGGGTTTGACTATGGCTACACCTTC.

This clonotype came up a few times. V gene TRBV15 combines with J gene TRBJ1-5; weak D call: TRBD1 (5 bases). V was cut by 1 base and J by 0 bases, with 10 bases left in between. Germline V gene lookup returns CDR1 LNHNV and CDR2 YYDKDF (reference sequence). The CDR3 is 16 amino acids. CDR3 in DNA: TGTGCCACCAGCAGAGGAGGGACCTTTAGCAATCAGCCCCAGCATTTT. It translates to CATSRGGTFSNQPQHF. Drawing the rest from reference TRBV15 and TRBJ1-5, the complete variable domain is DAMVIQNPRYQVTQFGKPVTLSCSQTLNHNVMYWYQQKSSQAPKLLFHYYDKDFNNEADTPDNFQSRRPNTSFCFLDIRSPGLGDTAMYLCATSRGGTFSNQPQHFGDGTRLSIL.

This clonotype was recorded at least ten times. The rearrangement uses TRBV28 and TRBJ1-4; weak D call: TRBD1 (6 bases). Germline V lookup: CDR1 MDHEN, CDR2 SYDVKM. V was pared by 6 bases and J by 5 bases, with 13 bases between. CDR3 size: 14 residues. The CDR3 bases are TGTGCCAGCAGACCACCAGGGGACAATGAAAAACTGTTTTTT. It is translated as CASRPPGDNEKLFF.

The chain carries TRBV7-2 and TRBJ2-1, with TRBD2 matching 9 bases. The CDR3 is 14 amino acids. Germline V lookup: CDR1 SGHTA, CDR2 FQGNSA. V trimming: 7 bases; J trimming: 6 bases; junction bases outside the gene matches: 7. CDR3 sequence: CASNLLGLANEQFF. The CDR3 coding sequence is TGTGCCAGCAACCTCCTGGGACTAGCCAATGAGCAGTTCTTC.

A remark on this clonotype: One end of the junction varies from germline; a read error may be responsible. The chain has TRBV29-1 and TRBJ2-1; D is unclear. This CDR3 is built from 13 residues. The V gene's germline CDR1 is SQVTM and CDR2 ANQGSEA. The CDR3 DNA follows: TGCAGCGTTAAGGGCCGGTCCTACAATGGGCAGTTCTTC. Translating it yields CSVKGRSYNGQFF.

Many counts were recorded for this clonotype. The rearrangement joins TRBV28 to TRBJ2-4, with D possibly matching TRBD1 (5 bases). V was cut by 4 bases and J by 6 bases, with 10 bases left in between. CDR1 is MDHEN, CDR2 SYDVKM, per germline. The CDR3 loop spans 13 amino acids. The CDR3 spells CASSYDDRNIQYF. The CDR3 bases are TGTGCCAGCAGTTACGACGACAGAAACATTCAGTACTTC.

In its sample, this clonotype was seen many times. The chain uses TRBV7-2 and TRBJ2-5; the D is unclear. V was clipped by 1 base and J by 1 base, with 13 bases between them. CDR3 length equals 16 residues. The germline gives CDR1 SGHTA, CDR2 FQGNSA. The CDR3 bases are TGTGCCAGCAGCTTAGGATCCGGGCGTACCCAAGAGACCCAGTACTTC. Translating gives CASSLGSGRTQETQYF.

CDR3 in amino acids: CASSSSRDSYEQYF. CDR3 nucleotide sequence: TGCGCCAGCAGCTCAAGCAGGGACTCCTACGAGCAGTACTTC. The chain carries TRBV5-1 and TRBJ2-7; a weak D match, TRBD1 (5 bases). The V end was cut by 3 bases, the J end by 0 bases, with 10 bases between. The CDR3 has 14 amino acids. CDR1 is SGHRS, CDR2 YFSETQ, per germline.

This chain connects TRBV6-6 to TRBJ2-3; TRBD1 aligns across 9 bases. This CDR3 comprises 16 residues. Trimming cost V 6 bases and J 3 bases; bases outside gene matches: 10. The germline CDR1 and CDR2 sequences are MNHNY and SVGAGI (reference sequence). CDR3 loop: CASRPSRDRVTDTQYF. CDR3 DNA: TGTGCCAGCAGACCATCCCGGGACAGGGTAACAGATACGCAGTATTTT.

This clonotype was counted a few times. The chain combines TRBV6-2 or TRBV6-3 with TRBJ2-1, with TRBD2 matching over 14 bases. Germline loops: CDR1 MNHEY, CDR2 SVGEGT. With V trimmed by 11 bases and J by 5 bases, 17 bases remained unmatched. CDR3 length equals 18 residues. CDR3 region: CAGRPATSGGALDNEQFF. CDR3 bases: TGTGCCGGCCGGCCGGCGACTAGCGGGGGGGCCTTGGACAATGAGCAGTTCTTC.